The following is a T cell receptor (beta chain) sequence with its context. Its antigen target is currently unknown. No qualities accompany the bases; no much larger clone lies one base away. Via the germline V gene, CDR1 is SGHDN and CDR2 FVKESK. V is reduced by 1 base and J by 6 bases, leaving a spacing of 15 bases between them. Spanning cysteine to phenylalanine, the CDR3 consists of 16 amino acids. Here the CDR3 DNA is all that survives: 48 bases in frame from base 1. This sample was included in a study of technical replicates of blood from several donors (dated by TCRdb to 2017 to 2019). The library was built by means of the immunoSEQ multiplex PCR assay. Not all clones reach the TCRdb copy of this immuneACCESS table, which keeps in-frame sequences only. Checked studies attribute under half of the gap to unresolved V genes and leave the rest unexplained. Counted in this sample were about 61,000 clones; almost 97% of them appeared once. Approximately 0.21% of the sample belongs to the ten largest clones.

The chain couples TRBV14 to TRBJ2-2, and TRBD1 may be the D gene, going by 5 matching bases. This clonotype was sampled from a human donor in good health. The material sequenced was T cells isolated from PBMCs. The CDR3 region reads CASSQVGAGRPGELFF. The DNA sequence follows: TGTGCCAGCAGCCAAGTTGGGGCAGGAAGGCCCGGGGAGCTGTTTTTT.